The present T cell receptor beta chain was sequenced within a study of cytotoxic CD8 clonotypes in ibrutinib-treated CLL. TCRdb's copy holds only in-frame clones and misses some; the assay was immunoSEQ multiplex PCR. The repertoire has 30,000 to 40,000 clones, around 75% of them found once; the top ten carry approximately 15%. CDR3 size: 15 residues. Germline lookup yields CDR1 SGHAT and CDR2 FQNNGV. The V segment lost 1 base and the J segment 2 bases; nucleotides outside the gene matches: 4. Sequenced here: PBMCs, sampled at disease progression, from a patient treated with ibrutinib. This chain connects TRBV11-2 to TRBJ1-2; TRBD1 matches 7 bases. The receptor was isolated from a human donor with chronic lymphocytic leukemia. Written as DNA, the CDR3 is TGTGCCAGCAGCTTAGCGTTCAGGGGGAACTATGGCTACACCTTC. As protein: CASSLAFRGNYGYTF.